The 23 T cell receptor beta chains below come from one sample, sequenced in a study of blood T cell repertoires in COVID-19. Profiled with immunoSEQ multiplex PCR; TCRdb holds only in-frame clones, not every one. In the table there are about 200,000 clones, around 90% of which are singletons. The sample was peripheral blood. The receptors were gathered from a man in his 60s who had recovered from COVID-19.

This rearrangement joins TRBV3-1 (or the pseudogene TRBV3-2) to TRBJ1-5; 12 nucleotides agree with TRBD1. This CDR3 has 15 amino acids. The germline gives CDR1 LGHDT, CDR2 YNNKEL (reference sequence). The trim removed 4 bases at V and 6 bases at J, leaving 4 bases unmatched. The CDR3 loop is CASSRGTGGFQPQHF. CDR3 DNA: TGTGCCAGCAGCCGGGGGACAGGGGGCTTTCAGCCCCAGCATTTT.

This clone has only a few counts. The V call is TRBV10-3, the J call TRBJ2-3; perhaps TRBD1 as D (6 bases). Trimming shortened V by 0 bases and J by 7 bases, and 17 bases separated the two germline ends. Germline lookup yields CDR1 ENHRY and CDR2 SYGVKD. The CDR3 extends over 16 amino acids. As DNA, the CDR3 is TGTGCCATCAGTGAGTCTGGGACCAGGGGTTCGAATACGCAGTATTTT. Translation: CAISESGTRGSNTQYF.

The chain carries TRBV11-2 and TRBJ1-6; D is unresolved. Trimming removed 0 bases at V and 9 bases at J, with 9 bases between. The germline CDR1 and CDR2 sequences are SGHAT and FQNNGV. The CDR3 runs to 14 residues. The CDR3 DNA reads TGTGCCAGCAGCTTAGAACGGGGTCGTTCACCCCTCCACTTT. This translates into CASSLERGRSPLHF.

This sequence joins TRBV9 and TRBJ2-1; 9 bases fit TRBD2. Looked up from germline, CDR1 is SGDLS and CDR2 is YYNGEE. The CDR3 extends over 13 amino acids. V was pared by 5 bases and J by 9 bases, with 6 bases of the junction left unmatched. CDR3 in amino acids: CASSGLARIEQFF. The CDR3, as DNA: TGTGCCAGCAGTGGACTAGCGAGGATTGAGCAGTTCTTC.

The V call is TRBV9, the J call TRBJ2-2, with 10 bases identical to TRBD2. After removal of 7 bases from V and 3 bases from J, the junction contained 6 bases not matched to a gene. This CDR3 has 15 amino acids. Germline CDR1 and CDR2: SGDLS and YYNGEE. CDR3: CASAPSGSYTGELFF. CDR3 bases: TGTGCCAGCGCACCTAGCGGGAGTTACACCGGGGAGCTGTTTTTT.

This chain links TRBV6-5 with TRBJ2-7; 10 bases fit TRBD1. V dropped 6 bases and J dropped 7; count of bases not matched to a gene: 9. The CDR3 spans 14 residues. The germline V gene encodes CDR1 MNHEY and CDR2 SVGAGI. In DNA, the CDR3 is TGTGCCAGCAGAGGACAGGGGGATACCCTGGAGCAGTACTTC. Its protein product is CASRGQGDTLEQYF.

The rearrangement links TRBV10-3 to TRBJ1-3; TRBD1 might be the D (6 bases). The CDR3 has 14 residues. Per the germline V gene, CDR1 is ENHRY and CDR2 is SYGVKD. Deletions cut 10 bases from V and 1 base from J, with 14 bases between. DNA for the CDR3: TGTGCCACTGAAAACAGGGTGTCTGGAAACACCATATATTTT. This encodes CATENRVSGNTIYF.

V gene TRBV13 combines with J gene TRBJ1-1; tentative D call: TRBD1 (6 bases). This CDR3 has 13 residues. V was trimmed by 5 bases and J by 1 base, leaving 8 bases between them. The germline gives CDR1 PRHDT, CDR2 FYEKMQ (reference sequence). The CDR3 coding sequence is TGTGCCAGCAGCCTGGACAGGAACACTGAAGCTTTCTTT. Protein product: CASSLDRNTEAFF.

The V call is TRBV7-3, the J call TRBJ2-2, with 12 bases lining up with TRBD2. J gave up 5 bases and V 4 bases, and 11 bases lay outside the gene matches. CDR1 and CDR2 from the germline V gene are SGHTA and FQGTGA. The CDR3 covers 18 residues. The CDR3 spells CASSSQPPSGRGTGELFF. CDR3 sequence (DNA): TGTGCCAGCAGCTCCCAACCCCCTAGCGGGAGGGGTACCGGGGAGCTGTTTTTT.

This chain joins TRBV4-2 and TRBJ2-6; 11 nucleotides line up with TRBD1. The CDR3 has 18 residues. Germline CDR1 and CDR2: LGHNA and YNFKEQ. V trimming: 1 base; J trimming: 0 bases; junction bases outside the gene matches: 2. The CDR3 protein is CASSQAGTGGSGANVLTF. CDR3 in DNA: TGTGCCAGCAGCCAAGCCGGGACAGGGGGCTCTGGGGCCAACGTCCTGACTTTC.

The genes are TRBV10-3 and TRBJ2-6; weak D call: TRBD2 (5 bases). Germline V gene sequence: CDR1 ENHRY, CDR2 SYGVKD. Trimming cost V 4 bases and J 0 bases, with 25 bases left between them. The CDR3 runs 21 residues. The CDR3 DNA sequence: TGTGCCATCAGTGGGACCCAACTCACGTCGAGGGTCCTCTCTGGGGCCAACGTCCTGACTTTC. This encodes CAISGTQLTSRVLSGANVLTF.

CDR3 nucleotide sequence: TGTGCCAGCAGCCGAGGGGGTGAAAACTATGGCTACACCTTC. Translating gives CASSRGGENYGYTF. The chain carries TRBV6-5 and TRBJ1-2, with D tentatively TRBD1 (6 bases). The germline CDR1 and CDR2 sequences are MNHEY and SVGAGI. This CDR3 is 14 amino acids long. With 6 bases removed from V and 2 bases from J, the gap between germline ends came to 13 bases.

This clone occurred a few times. The chain combines TRBV6-2 or TRBV6-3 with TRBJ2-7; 7 bases agree with TRBD2. Germline trimming cut 5 bases from V and 0 bases from J; bases unmatched to any gene: 7. Germline V CDR1 and CDR2: MNHEY, SVGEGT. This CDR3 region has 15 residues. CDR3 region: CASSERDYSSYEQYF. CDR3 bases: TGTGCCAGCAGTGAGAGGGACTATAGCTCCTACGAGCAGTACTTC.

V usage is TRBV4-1 and J usage is TRBJ2-3; D perhaps matches TRBD2 (5 bases). This CDR3 contains 15 residues. In germline, CDR1 is MGHRA, CDR2 YSYEKL. V lost 1 base and J 0 bases, leaving 8 bases between the germline ends. CDR3 residues: CASSQGLRSTDTQYF. CDR3 nucleotides: TGCGCCAGCAGCCAAGGACTACGAAGCACAGATACGCAGTATTTT.

The rearrangement uses TRBV28 and TRBJ2-2; 7 positions agree with TRBD1. CDR1 and CDR2 (germline): MDHEN, SYDVKM. V gave up 6 bases and J gave up 3 bases; unmatched junction bases: 7. The CDR3 sequence is 15 residues long. This CDR3 reads CASRRGLGDTGELFF. For the CDR3, the DNA is TGTGCCAGCAGGAGGGGGCTGGGTGACACCGGGGAGCTGTTTTTT.

In this sample, this clone turned up once. The chain links TRBV12-2 to TRBJ2-7; TRBD1, the table's D call, was not compared with the DNA. TRBV12-2 is an annotated pseudogene. The CDR3 totals 17 residues. CDR3 region: CASRLVGGTGESYEQYF. CDR3 DNA sequence: TGTGCAAGTCGCTTAGTCGGGGGGACAGGGGAATCCTACGAGCAGTACTTC.

The genes are TRBV12-3 or TRBV12-4 and TRBJ1-5; D is undetermined. This CDR3 spans 11 amino acids. The germline V and J ends were trimmed by 5 bases and 5 bases, with 4 bases remaining between them. CDR3 nucleotides: TGTGCCAGCAGTCGGTATCAGCCCCAGCATTTT. Residues: CASSRYQPQHF.

The rearrangement joins TRBV27 to TRBJ2-7; 9 nucleotides line up with TRBD1. The CDR3 is made up of 15 amino acids. J was trimmed by 3 bases and V by 3 bases; bases with no gene match: 6. Germline assignment: CDR1 MNHEY and CDR2 SMNVEV (reference sequence). The CDR3 bases are TGTGCCAGCAGTTTCCACGGGACAGGGATCTACGAGCAGTACTTC. Translated, it gives CASSFHGTGIYEQYF.

This clone has a handful of counts. The chain carries TRBV19 and TRBJ1-5, with D unclear. V lost 4 bases, J lost 4 bases, and 11 bases lay in between. CDR1 and CDR2 (germline): LNHDA, SQIVND (reference sequence). This CDR3 has 14 amino acids. In nucleotides, the CDR3 is TGTGCCAGTAGTAGGGCCCAAGGAAATCAGCCCCAGCATTTT. It codes for CASSRAQGNQPQHF.

The CDR3 region has the DNA TGTGCCAGCATCGGATTCAGGGGGCCCAACGAGCAGTACTTC. It is translated as CASIGFRGPNEQYF. The J gene is TRBJ2-7, the V gene TRBV6-5; TRBD1 aligns across 8 bases. This CDR3 comprises 14 residues. J gave up 5 bases and V 7 bases, and 10 bases lay outside the gene matches. From germline, CDR1 is MNHEY and CDR2 SVGAGI.

The chain uses TRBV28 and TRBJ1-1; 7 bases align to TRBD1. The germline CDR1 and CDR2 sequences are MDHEN and SYDVKM. The CDR3 is 18 residues long. Trimming cost V 7 bases and J 1 base; bases outside gene matches: 18. The chain's CDR3 is CASTPSPGQDHRNTEAFF. The CDR3 DNA reads as TGTGCCAGCACCCCTTCCCCCGGACAGGACCATAGGAACACTGAAGCTTTCTTT. The whole variable domain, remainder taken from reference TRBV28 and TRBJ1-1, is DVKVTQSSRYLVKRTGEKVFLECVQDMDHENMFWYRQDPGLGLRLIYFSYDVKMKEKGDIPEGYSVSREKKERFSLILESASTNQTSMYLCASTPSPGQDHRNTEAFFGQGTRLTVV.

The V call is TRBV7-8, the J call TRBJ1-1; D is undetermined. Trimming pared 8 bases from V and 3 bases from J, leaving 13 bases between. CDR1 SGHVS and CDR2 FQNEAQ come from the germline V gene. The CDR3 is made up of 13 amino acids. The CDR3 nucleotides are TGTGCCAGCCTCGAAGGCCAGGACACTGAAGCTTTCTTT. Amino acids: CASLEGQDTEAFF. Drawing the rest from reference TRBV7-8 and TRBJ1-1, the complete variable domain is GAGVSQSPRYKVAKRGQDVALRCDPISGHVSLFWYQQALGQGPEFLTYFQNEAQLDKSGLPSDRFFAERPEGSVSTLKIQRTQQEDSAVYLCASLEGQDTEAFFGQGTRLTVV.

The V and J genes are TRBV6-5 and TRBJ1-2; 7 nucleotides align to TRBD1. This CDR3 is 14 amino acids long. CDR1 MNHEY and CDR2 SVGAGI come from the germline V gene. Unmatched junction bases numbered 6, after V lost 6 bases and J lost 2 bases. The CDR3 here is CASRRQGSNYGYTF. The DNA for the CDR3 is TGTGCCAGCAGGAGACAGGGATCAAACTATGGCTACACCTTC.